These T cell receptor beta chains were read from a single sample in a study of blood T cell repertoires in COVID-19. Sequenced by immunoSEQ multiplex PCR; TCRdb stores in-frame clones only, minus some. Found here are about 220,000 clones, about 88% of them singletons; the top ten hold more than 2.5%. The sample was PBMCs or T cells enriched from blood (not recorded which). The receptor source for this set is a woman aged 25-40 years who had recovered from COVID-19. Each CDR3 is given with its conserved first and last residue. D genes are given only for firm matches. Size is stated for part of the rows, as once, few or many counts, or as a class when the clone is expanded.

.,few,TRBV2,TRBJ1-5,CASSRGQPQHF,TGTGCCAGCAGTAGGGGTCAGCCCCAGCATTTT
.,.,TRBV7-9,TRBJ2-5,CASSRMDSRETQYF,TGTGCCAGCTCCCGGATGGACAGCAGAGAGACCCAGTACTTC
.,.,TRBV7-2,TRBJ1-2,CASSPKIQGSGYTF,TGTGCCAGCAGCCCCAAAATACAGGGAAGTGGCTACACCTTC
.,.,TRBV6-2/TRBV6-3,TRBJ2-1,CASSYSNINEQFF,TGTGCCAGCAGTTACTCGAACATCAATGAGCAGTTCTTC
TRBD1,few,TRBV9,TRBJ1-1,CASSLTGGETEAFF,TGTGCCAGCAGCCTCACAGGGGGCGAAACTGAAGCTTTCTTT
TRBD1,.,TRBV10-3,TRBJ2-5,CAIRETGAEETQYF,TGTGCCATCAGAGAGACAGGGGCCGAGGAGACCCAGTACTTC
.,few,TRBV19,TRBJ2-7,CASSINRGGYEQYF,TGTGCCAGTAGTATAAATAGGGGCGGCTACGAGCAGTACTTC
TRBD1,.,TRBV27,TRBJ1-1,CASRPGQGIWNTEAFF,TGTGCCAGCAGGCCGGGACAGGGGATATGGAACACTGAAGCTTTCTTT
TRBD1,.,TRBV9,TRBJ1-4,CASSRGQGDEKLFF,TGTGCCAGCAGCCGGGGGCAGGGGGATGAAAAACTGTTTTTT
.,.,TRBV11-2,TRBJ2-5,CASSAGHRETQYF,TGTGCCAGCAGCGCTGGACACCGGGAGACCCAGTACTTC
TRBD2,once,TRBV7-9,TRBJ2-1,CASSGLTSGSYNEQFF,TGTGCCAGCAGCGGCCTGACTAGCGGTTCCTACAATGAGCAGTTCTTC
TRBD1,.,TRBV4-2,TRBJ1-5,CASSQDFGDSLSNQPQHF,TGTGCCAGCAGCCAAGATTTCGGGGACAGTCTCAGCAATCAGCCCCAGCATTTT
.,.,TRBV5-4,TRBJ2-2,CASSLDSHGELFF,TGTGCCAGCAGCTTGGATAGCCACGGGGAGCTGTTTTTT
TRBD2,.,TRBV4-2,TRBJ2-1,CASSKVTSGGQTASSYNEQFF,TGTGCCAGCAGCAAAGTAACTAGCGGGGGGCAAACCGCTTCCTCCTACAATGAGCAGTTCTTC
.,.,TRBV27,TRBJ1-3,CASSDFQGNTIYF,TGTGCCAGCAGCGACTTCCAGGGAAACACCATATATTTT
.,.,TRBV15,TRBJ1-2,CATSRGQNYGYTF,TGTGCCACCAGCAGAGGGCAAAACTATGGCTACACCTTC
.,.,TRBV11-2,TRBJ1-2,CASSPPSQDGYTF,TGTGCCAGCAGCCCCCCTAGCCAGGATGGCTACACCTTC
.,.,TRBV5-4,TRBJ2-5,CASSRRTSSETQYF,TGTGCCAGCAGCCGACGAACTAGCTCGGAGACCCAGTACTTC
.,few,TRBV5-6,TRBJ1-2,CASRRTSSYGYTF,TGTGCCAGCAGAAGGACATCTTCCTATGGCTACACCTTC
.,.,TRBV7-3,TRBJ2-7,CASSLKVVLPVGKPYEQYF,TGTGCCAGCAGCTTAAAGGTTGTTCTCCCAGTCGGGAAGCCCTACGAGCAGTACTTC
.,.,TRBV5-4,TRBJ2-1,CASSLDQGGDNEQFF,TGTGCCAGCAGCTTGGATCAGGGTGGCGACAATGAGCAGTTCTTC
.,.,TRBV5-4,TRBJ1-5,CASSRQNSNQPQHF,TGTGCCAGCAGCCGACAGAATAGCAATCAGCCCCAGCATTTT
TRBD1,.,TRBV3-1/TRBV3-2,TRBJ1-2,CASSQEWDRGLDGYTF,TGTGCCAGCAGCCAAGAATGGGACAGGGGGCTCGATGGCTACACCTTC
.,.,TRBV12-3/TRBV12-4,TRBJ1-2,CASTAGVGYTF,TGTGCCAGCACGGCAGGGGTTGGCTACACCTTC
.,.,TRBV25-1,TRBJ1-6,CATQGAYNSPLHF,TGTGCCACACAAGGGGCCTATAATTCACCCCTCCACTTT
.,.,TRBV19,TRBJ2-5,CASSTRTNIGSTQYF,TGTGCCAGTAGTACTCGGACTAACATAGGCTCGACCCAGTACTTC
.,.,TRBV5-6,TRBJ1-2,CASSLGGEIDTF,TGTGCCAGCAGCTTGGGAGGAGAAATCGACACCTTC
TRBD2,.,TRBV5-1,TRBJ2-1,CASSLPSGAHNEQFF,TGCGCCAGCAGCTTGCCTAGCGGGGCCCACAATGAGCAGTTCTTC
.,.,TRBV5-4,TRBJ2-5,CASSLDLGIAETQYF,TGTGCCAGCAGCTTGGACCTAGGAATTGCCGAGACCCAGTACTTC
.,.,TRBV15,TRBJ1-3,CATSILNGNTIYF,TGTGCCACCAGCATACTAAATGGAAACACCATATATTTT
TRBD1,.,TRBV15,TRBJ1-2,CATSRDPRGSGYTF,TGTGCCACCAGCAGAGATCCCAGGGGGTCGGGCTACACCTTC
TRBD1,.,TRBV10-1,TRBJ1-1,CASSVQGATNTEAFF,TGCGCCAGCAGCGTTCAGGGGGCGACGAACACTGAAGCTTTCTTT
TRBD1,few,TRBV4-2,TRBJ1-3,CASSQRTGGGNTIYF,TGTGCCAGCAGCCAAAGGACAGGGGGAGGAAACACCATATATTTT
.,.,TRBV15,TRBJ2-5,CATSRDDREVVTQYF,TGTGCCACCAGCAGAGACGACAGGGAGGTAGTGACCCAGTACTTC
.,.,TRBV7-8,TRBJ2-1,CASSLFPSYNEQFF,TGTGCCAGCAGCTTATTCCCTTCCTACAATGAGCAGTTCTTC
TRBD2,.,TRBV5-1,TRBJ2-7,CATRGDASYEQYF,TGCGCCACGCGGGGGGACGCCTCCTACGAGCAGTACTTC
TRBD1,.,TRBV9,TRBJ1-3,CASAQGLGNTIYF,TGTGCCAGCGCACAGGGGTTAGGGAACACCATATATTTT
TRBD1,.,TRBV5-1,TRBJ2-5,CASSPSWTGYQETQYF,TGCGCCAGCAGCCCAAGCTGGACAGGGTACCAAGAGACCCAGTACTTC
TRBD2,.,TRBV28,TRBJ2-3,CASSLYKASGGASTDTQYF,TGTGCCAGCAGTTTATACAAGGCTAGCGGGGGGGCCAGTACAGATACGCAGTATTTT
TRBD1,.,TRBV9,TRBJ2-3,CASSVGTGQGTDTQYF,TGTGCCAGCAGCGTCGGAACGGGACAGGGCACAGATACGCAGTATTTT
TRBD1,few,TRBV4-1,TRBJ2-7,CASSQPVGTGSYEQYF,TGCGCCAGCAGCCAACCGGTAGGGACAGGATCCTACGAGCAGTACTTC
.,once,TRBV9,TRBJ2-7,CASSVGAEVYEQYF,TGTGCCAGCAGCGTAGGGGCAGAAGTCTACGAGCAGTACTTC
TRBD1,.,TRBV6-6,TRBJ1-5,CASSLDRGNQPQHF,TGTGCCAGCAGCTTGGACAGGGGGAACCAGCCCCAGCATTTT
TRBD2,.,TRBV4-2,TRBJ2-2,CASSHGLAAYPGELFF,TGTGCCAGCAGCCACGGACTAGCGGCTTACCCCGGGGAGCTGTTTTTT
TRBD1,.,TRBV6-2/TRBV6-3,TRBJ2-7,CASSPIRDRGYEQYF,TGTGCCAGCAGCCCCATCCGGGACAGGGGTTACGAGCAGTACTTC